This T cell receptor beta chain was found in a study of CD8 T cells in ankylosing spondylitis (TCRdb year 2017). At the level of the whole study: The study set out to find disease-linked TCR variants by profiling T cell receptor beta repertoires in ankylosing spondylitis patients and healthy donors. The whole study cohort included roughly 110 healthy donors and 20 to 30 ankylosing spondylitis patients. Peripheral blood samples were taken, and synovial fluid was additionally collected from ankylosing spondylitis patients. General conclusions and limits of the study: Some of the motif variants had been reported before in the synovial fluid and blood of reactive arthritis patients, a finding that suggests common disease-initiation mechanisms. The disease-linked clones had a CD8+ phenotype and were found at relatively low frequencies in peripheral blood. According to the report, matched synovial fluid samples from ankylosing spondylitis patients were significantly enriched for the disease-linked clones. Blood from ankylosing spondylitis patients appeared to be characterized by a TCR beta motif composed of eight highly homologous amino acid variants.

The sequencing machine was an Illumina HiSeq 2500. TCR beta libraries were prepared by quantitative 5'-RACE with molecular barcodes. From the authors' description of their analysis: A new computational method, built on a probabilistic model of VDJ rearrangement, was used to identify disease-linked TCR variants. TCRdb passed the public sequencing reads through fastp at Q25 and MiXCR, retaining productive beta sequences. Every CDR3 protein is listed once, alongside the most common genes and DNA of its rows. The V and J calls come from TCRdb's annotation, not from the publication. This sample holds about 240,000 distinct CDR3 sequences; around 7.8% were observed only once. The ten largest clones take up about 6.8% of the sample. Ten or more counts support this clonotype. Its antigen is unknown. Mismatch with germline at one junction end may stem from a read error. The CDR3 runs 8 residues from the cysteine to the phenylalanine. The sequence is cut down to CDR3 DNA, 24 bases in frame from base 1. Sequences SEHNR (CDR1) and FQNEAQ (CDR2) are obtained from the germline V gene (reference sequence).

The sample comprised blood, either unsorted or a sorted T cell fraction (not recorded which). This TCR was recovered from a male donor with ankylosing spondylitis or in good health (not recorded which). This receptor chain uses TRBV7-9 and TRBJ2-1; no D gene call is confident. The DNA reads as follows: TGTGCCAGCAGCCAGTTGATCTTC. This is translated as CASSQLIF.